This entry features one TCR beta chain sequence. The sample originates from a study of OX40 agonist ivuxolimab in advanced cancers. Method: immunoSEQ multiplex PCR; TCRdb's copy keeps in-frame clones and lacks some. The sample holds approximately 80,000 clones, about 85% seen once. Germline-derived CDR1 and CDR2 are SGHAT and FQNNGV. Trimming cost V 9 bases and J 3 bases, with 12 bases left between them. The CDR3 covers 13 residues. Sequenced material: CD4+ or CD8+ T cells sorted from blood, taken in a trial of the OX40 agonist ivuxolimab. V and J are TRBV11-2 and TRBJ2-1; a weak D match, TRBD2 (6 bases). This sequence was found in an adult with an advanced solid tumor such as melanoma, head and neck, liver or kidney cancer. This CDR3 reads CASLADYYNEQFF. CDR3 nucleotides: TGTGCCAGTTTAGCGGACTACTACAATGAGCAGTTCTTC.